What follows is one T cell receptor (beta chain) and its context. Its target is not known. Those patients who had chemo-refractory metastatic non-small-cell lung cancer were given focal radiation along with CTLA-4 blockade through ipilimumab. Germline V lookup: CDR1 LNHNV, CDR2 YYDKDF (reference sequence). CDR3 length equals 18 residues. The V and J ends lost 0 bases and 4 bases respectively, with 21 bases between them. The data were obtained in a study of radiotherapy plus CTLA-4 blockade in lung cancer. The overall study: Around 18% of enrolled patients responded objectively, and roughly 30% had disease control.

The study, taken as a whole, reports: After treatment with radiotherapy plus ipilimumab, TCR clones that came from the tumor expanded in blood. According to reports, early shifts in blood T cell clones, alongside interferon-beta, forecast response most accurately.

This table comes from immunoSEQ multiplex PCR, and its TCRdb copy is limited to in-frame clones, with some not included. The sample includes more than 55,000 clones, just over 75% of them seen just once. The chain links TRBV15 to TRBJ1-2; D unclear. This sequence originates from a human donor with non-small cell lung cancer who had a partial response to radiotherapy plus ipilimumab. The input for sequencing was peripheral blood, taken from a patient treated with radiotherapy plus ipilimumab. The CDR3 DNA reads as TGTGCCACCAGCAGAGATCTACGAAGAGAGGCGCTAAGCTATGGCTACACCTTC. The encoded protein is CATSRDLRREALSYGYTF.